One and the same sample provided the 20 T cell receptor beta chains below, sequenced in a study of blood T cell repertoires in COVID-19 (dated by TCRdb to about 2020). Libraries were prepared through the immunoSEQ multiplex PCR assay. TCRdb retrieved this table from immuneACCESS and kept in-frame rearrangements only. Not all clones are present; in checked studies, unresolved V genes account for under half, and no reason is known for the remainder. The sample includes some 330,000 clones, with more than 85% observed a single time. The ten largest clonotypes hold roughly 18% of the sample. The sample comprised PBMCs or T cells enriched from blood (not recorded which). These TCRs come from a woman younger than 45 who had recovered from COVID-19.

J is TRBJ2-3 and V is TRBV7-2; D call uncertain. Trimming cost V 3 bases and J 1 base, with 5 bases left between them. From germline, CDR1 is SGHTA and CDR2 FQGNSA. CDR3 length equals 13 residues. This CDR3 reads CASSLGGTDTQYF. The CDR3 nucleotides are TGTGCCAGCAGCTTGGGCGGCACAGATACGCAGTATTTT. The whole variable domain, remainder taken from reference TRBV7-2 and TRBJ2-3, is GAGVSQSPSNKVTEKGKDVELRCDPISGHTALYWYRQSLGQGLEFLIYFQGNSAPDKSGLPSDRFSAERTGGSVSTLTIQRTQQEDSAVYLCASSLGGTDTQYFGPGTRLTVL.

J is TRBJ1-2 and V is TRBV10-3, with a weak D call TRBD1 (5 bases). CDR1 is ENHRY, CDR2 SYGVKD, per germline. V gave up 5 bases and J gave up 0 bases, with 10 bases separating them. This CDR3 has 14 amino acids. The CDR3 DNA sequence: TGTGCCATCAGTCGGACAACCTCTAACTATGGCTACACCTTC. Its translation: CAISRTTSNYGYTF.

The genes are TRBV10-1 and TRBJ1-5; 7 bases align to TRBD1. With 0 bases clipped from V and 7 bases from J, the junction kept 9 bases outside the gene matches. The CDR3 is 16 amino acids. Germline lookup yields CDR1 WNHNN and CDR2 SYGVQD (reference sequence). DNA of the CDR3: TGCGCCAGCAGTGAGTCGGGGACAGTTCTTTGGCAGCCCCAGCATTTT. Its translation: CASSESGTVLWQPQHF.

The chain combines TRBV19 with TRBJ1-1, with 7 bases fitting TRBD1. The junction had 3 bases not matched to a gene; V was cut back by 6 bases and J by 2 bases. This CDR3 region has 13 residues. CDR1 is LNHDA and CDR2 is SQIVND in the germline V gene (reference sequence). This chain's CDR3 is CASSQGGNTEAFF. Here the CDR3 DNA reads TGTGCCAGTAGCCAGGGGGGAAACACTGAAGCTTTCTTT.

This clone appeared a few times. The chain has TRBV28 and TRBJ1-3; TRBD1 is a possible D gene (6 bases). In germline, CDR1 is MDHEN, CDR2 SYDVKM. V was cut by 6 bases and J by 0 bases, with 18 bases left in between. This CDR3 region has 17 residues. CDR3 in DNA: TGTGCCAGCAGCCCCGTACAGGGTTTCGGCTCTGGAAACACCATATATTTT. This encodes CASSPVQGFGSGNTIYF. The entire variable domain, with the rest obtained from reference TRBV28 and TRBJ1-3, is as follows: DVKVTQSSRYLVKRTGEKVFLECVQDMDHENMFWYRQDPGLGLRLIYFSYDVKMKEKGDIPEGYSVSREKKERFSLILESASTNQTSMYLCASSPVQGFGSGNTIYFGEGSWLTVV.

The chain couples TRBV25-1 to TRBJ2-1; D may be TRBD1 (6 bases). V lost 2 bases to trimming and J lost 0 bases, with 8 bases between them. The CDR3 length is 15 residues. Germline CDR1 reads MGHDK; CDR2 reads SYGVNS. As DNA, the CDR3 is TGTGCCAGCAGTGAAGGACAGAGCTCCTACAATGAGCAGTTCTTC. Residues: CASSEGQSSYNEQFF.

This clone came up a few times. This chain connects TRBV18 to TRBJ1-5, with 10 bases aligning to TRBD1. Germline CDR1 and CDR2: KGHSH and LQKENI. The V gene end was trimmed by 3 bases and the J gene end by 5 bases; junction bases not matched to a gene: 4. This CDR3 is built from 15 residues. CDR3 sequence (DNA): TGTGCCAGCTCACCCGGGACAGGGGTGCATCAGCCCCAGCATTTT. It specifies CASSPGTGVHQPQHF.

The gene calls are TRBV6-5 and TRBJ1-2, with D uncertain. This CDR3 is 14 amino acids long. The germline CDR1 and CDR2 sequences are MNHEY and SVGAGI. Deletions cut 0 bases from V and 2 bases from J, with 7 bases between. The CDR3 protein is CASSYSTVNYGYTF. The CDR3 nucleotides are TGTGCCAGCAGTTACTCTACAGTCAACTATGGCTACACCTTC.

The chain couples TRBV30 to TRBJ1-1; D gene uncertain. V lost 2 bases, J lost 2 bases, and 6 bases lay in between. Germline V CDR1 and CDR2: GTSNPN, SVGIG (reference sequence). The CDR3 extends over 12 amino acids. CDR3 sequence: CAWSSLNTEAFF. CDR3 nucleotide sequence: TGTGCCTGGAGTTCCCTCAACACTGAAGCTTTCTTT.

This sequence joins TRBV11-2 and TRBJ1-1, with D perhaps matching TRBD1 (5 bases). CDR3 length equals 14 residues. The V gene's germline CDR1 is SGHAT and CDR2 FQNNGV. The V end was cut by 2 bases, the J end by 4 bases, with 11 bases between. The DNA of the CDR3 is TGTGCCAGCAGCTTAAGGGGTTGGGGCACTGAAGCTTTCTTT. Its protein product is CASSLRGWGTEAFF.

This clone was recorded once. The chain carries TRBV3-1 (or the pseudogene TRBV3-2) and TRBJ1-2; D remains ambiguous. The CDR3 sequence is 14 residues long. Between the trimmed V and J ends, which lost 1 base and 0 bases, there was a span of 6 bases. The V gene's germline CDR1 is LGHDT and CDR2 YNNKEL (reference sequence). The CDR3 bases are TGTGCCAGCAGCCAAGGGGCAGCTAACTATGGCTACACCTTC. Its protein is CASSQGAANYGYTF.

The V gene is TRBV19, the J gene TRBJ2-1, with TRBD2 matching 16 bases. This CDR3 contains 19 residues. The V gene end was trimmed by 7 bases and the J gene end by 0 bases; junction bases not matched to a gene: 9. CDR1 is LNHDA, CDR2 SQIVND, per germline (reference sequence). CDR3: CASMGTSGRVRSSYNEQFF. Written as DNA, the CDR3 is TGTGCCAGTATGGGGACTAGCGGGAGGGTCAGATCCTCCTACAATGAGCAGTTCTTC.

CDR3 bases: TGTGCCAGCAGTACAAATTCGATGAACACTGAAGCTTTCTTT. Translation: CASSTNSMNTEAFF. The V and J genes are TRBV3-1 (or the pseudogene TRBV3-2) and TRBJ1-1; D unresolved. The CDR3 contains 14 residues. With 6 bases removed from V and 0 bases from J, the gap between germline ends came to 11 bases. Germline V gene sequence: CDR1 LGHDT, CDR2 YNNKEL (reference sequence).

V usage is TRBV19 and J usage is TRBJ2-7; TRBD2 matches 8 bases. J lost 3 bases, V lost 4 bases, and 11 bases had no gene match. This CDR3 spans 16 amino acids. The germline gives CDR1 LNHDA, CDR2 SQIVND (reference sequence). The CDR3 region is CASSRGGGTQFYEQYF. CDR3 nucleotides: TGTGCCAGTAGTAGGGGCGGGGGGACCCAATTCTACGAGCAGTACTTC.

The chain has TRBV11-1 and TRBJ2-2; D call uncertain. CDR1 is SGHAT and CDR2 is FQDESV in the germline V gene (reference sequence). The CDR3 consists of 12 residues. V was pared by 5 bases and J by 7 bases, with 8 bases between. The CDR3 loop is CASSASHGELFF. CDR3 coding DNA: TGTGCCAGCAGCGCCAGTCACGGGGAGCTGTTTTTT.

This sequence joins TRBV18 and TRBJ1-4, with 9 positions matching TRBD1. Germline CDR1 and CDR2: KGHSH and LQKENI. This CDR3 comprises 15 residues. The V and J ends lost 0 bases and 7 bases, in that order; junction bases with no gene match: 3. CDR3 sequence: CASSPPGQGIEKLFF. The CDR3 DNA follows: TGTGCCAGCTCACCACCGGGACAGGGCATTGAAAAACTGTTTTTT.

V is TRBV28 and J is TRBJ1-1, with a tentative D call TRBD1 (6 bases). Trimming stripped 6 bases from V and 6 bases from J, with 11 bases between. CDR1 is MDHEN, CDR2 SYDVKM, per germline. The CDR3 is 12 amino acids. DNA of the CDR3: TGTGCCAGCAGACAAAGGACAGCTGAAGCTTTCTTT. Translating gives CASRQRTAEAFF.

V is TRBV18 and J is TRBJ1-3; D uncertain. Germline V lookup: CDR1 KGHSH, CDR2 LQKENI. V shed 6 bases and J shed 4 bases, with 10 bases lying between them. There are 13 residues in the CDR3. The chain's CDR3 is CASSPLEGNTIYF. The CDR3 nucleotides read TGTGCCAGCTCCCCCCTAGAGGGAAACACCATATATTTT.

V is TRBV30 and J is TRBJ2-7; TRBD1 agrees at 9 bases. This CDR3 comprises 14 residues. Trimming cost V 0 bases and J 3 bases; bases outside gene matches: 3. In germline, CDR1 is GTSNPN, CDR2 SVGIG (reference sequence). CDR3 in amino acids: CAWSVTGGHYEQYF. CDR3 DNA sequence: TGTGCCTGGAGTGTTACAGGGGGCCACTACGAGCAGTACTTC.

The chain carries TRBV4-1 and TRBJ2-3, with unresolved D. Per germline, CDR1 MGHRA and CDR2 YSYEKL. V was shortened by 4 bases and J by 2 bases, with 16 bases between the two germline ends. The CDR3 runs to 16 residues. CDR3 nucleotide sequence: TGCGCCAGCAGCCCCATAGGTGCGACTTTCACAGATACGCAGTATTTT. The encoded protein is CASSPIGATFTDTQYF.